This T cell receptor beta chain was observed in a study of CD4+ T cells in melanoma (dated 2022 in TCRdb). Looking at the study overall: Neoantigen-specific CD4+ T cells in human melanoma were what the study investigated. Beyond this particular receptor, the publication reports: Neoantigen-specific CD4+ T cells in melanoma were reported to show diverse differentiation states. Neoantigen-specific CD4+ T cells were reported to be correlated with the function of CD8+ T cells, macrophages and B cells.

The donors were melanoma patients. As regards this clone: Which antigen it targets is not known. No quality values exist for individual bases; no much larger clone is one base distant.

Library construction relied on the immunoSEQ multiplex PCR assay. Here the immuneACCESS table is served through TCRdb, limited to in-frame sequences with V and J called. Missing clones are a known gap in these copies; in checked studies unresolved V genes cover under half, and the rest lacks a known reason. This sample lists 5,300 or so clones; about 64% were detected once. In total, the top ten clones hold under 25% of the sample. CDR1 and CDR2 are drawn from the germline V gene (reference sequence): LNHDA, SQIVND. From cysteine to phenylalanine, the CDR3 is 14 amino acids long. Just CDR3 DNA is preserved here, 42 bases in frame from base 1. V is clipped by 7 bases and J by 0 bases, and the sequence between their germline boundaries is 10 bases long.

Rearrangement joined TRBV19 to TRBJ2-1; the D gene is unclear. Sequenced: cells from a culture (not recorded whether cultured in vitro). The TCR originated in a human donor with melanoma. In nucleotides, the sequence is TGTGCCAGTACTGGGGTAAGCTCCTACAATGAGCAGTTCTTC. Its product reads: CASTGVSSYNEQFF.